These 19 T cell receptor beta chains came from one sample sequenced in a study of T cell repertoires in cytomegalovirus infection (dated by TCRdb to about 2019). Antigen specificity for these receptors is unknown. TCRdb lists the instrument as Illumina HiSeq 1500. The public sequencing data were trimmed at Q25 with fastp and processed into clonotypes with MiXCR by TCRdb, which kept only in-frame beta chains. CDR3 protein duplicates are merged, each entry listing the most common genes and DNA. The sample includes hundreds of thousands of distinct CDR3 sequences, with roughly 36% observed a single time. Of the sample, 18% is held by the ten largest clones. The intended sense of this specimen's treatment or condition label: in vitro stimulation with specific CMV peptide epitopes to enrich CMV-specific T cells. The material sequenced was cultured PBMCs, taken from culture after CMV antigen stimulation. Receptor source: a human donor in good health (CMV status not recorded). Some clones in this sample may be carry-over from other donors' samples.

The chain joins TRBV20-1 to TRBJ2-7, with D possibly being TRBD2 (5 bases). Germline V gene sequence: CDR1 DFQATT, CDR2 SNEGSKA (reference sequence). Between the trimmed V and J ends, which lost 3 bases and 5 bases, there was a span of 11 bases. The CDR3 loop spans 12 amino acids. CDR3 DNA sequence: TGCAGTGCTAGGTACGCCGGGGACGAGCAGTACTTC. Its translation is CSARYAGDEQYF.

In its sample, this clonotype was seen a few times. This rearrangement joins TRBV7-2 to TRBJ1-2; 9 positions match TRBD1. Losses at the gene ends were 5 bases for V and 4 bases for J; bases not matched to a gene: 8. Germline assignment: CDR1 SGHTA and CDR2 FQGNSA. CDR3 length: 15 amino acids. DNA of the CDR3: TGTGCCAGCAGCCCCGAAACAGGGGGCGCCTATGGCTACACCTTC. It encodes CASSPETGGAYGYTF.

This clonotype has just a few counts. The J gene is TRBJ2-7, the V gene TRBV5-4; 7 nucleotides agree with TRBD2. J lost 2 bases, V lost 3 bases, and 8 bases had no gene match. CDR3 length: 15 residues. Germline-derived CDR1 and CDR2 are SGHNT and YYREEE (reference sequence). CDR3 amino acids: CASSSSTSAPYEQYF. In nucleotides, the CDR3 is TGTGCCAGCAGCTCCTCAACTAGCGCTCCCTACGAGCAGTACTTC.

This clonotype was recorded many times. V and J are TRBV7-2 and TRBJ1-5; no clear D gene. Per germline, CDR1 SGHTA and CDR2 FQGNSA. The germline V and J ends were trimmed by 6 bases and 0 bases, with 6 bases remaining between them. The CDR3 runs 13 residues. The CDR3 reads CASSPVSNQPQHF. The CDR3 region has the DNA TGTGCCAGCAGTCCCGTTAGCAATCAGCCCCAGCATTTT.

This clonotype was seen more than once but under ten times. This rearrangement joins TRBV5-4 to TRBJ2-7; D uncertain. The V and J ends lost 4 bases and 0 bases respectively, with 14 bases between them. This CDR3 has 15 residues. Per germline, CDR1 SGHNT and CDR2 YYREEE (reference sequence). Written as DNA, the CDR3 is TGTGCCAGCAGCCCAGGACCCAAGAGCTCCTACGAGCAGTACTTC. Translation: CASSPGPKSSYEQYF.

The gene calls are TRBV7-6 and TRBJ2-3; TRBD2 agrees at 16 bases. This CDR3 has 18 amino acids. V lost 2 bases to trimming and J lost 5 bases; unmatched junction nucleotides: 7. Germline CDR1 is SGHVS and CDR2 is FNYEAQ. The CDR3 DNA sequence: TGTGCCAGCAGCTTATTAGGGACTAGCGGGGGGGTTCTAGATACGCAGTATTTT. Its protein is CASSLLGTSGGVLDTQYF.

The rearrangement links TRBV10-3 to TRBJ2-1; D is uncertain. V gave up 6 bases and J gave up 5 bases, with 8 bases separating them. Germline V gene data show CDR1 as ENHRY and CDR2 as SYGVKD. This CDR3 spans 12 amino acids. The CDR3 sequence is CAIRAANNEQFF. The CDR3 DNA follows: TGTGCCATCAGGGCTGCGAACAATGAGCAGTTCTTC.

The rearrangement joins TRBV19 to TRBJ2-7; TRBD1 aligns across 7 bases. This CDR3 has 14 residues. CDR1 LNHDA and CDR2 SQIVND come from the germline V gene (reference sequence). V dropped 5 bases and J dropped 5; count of bases not matched to a gene: 9. This CDR3 is CASSEGQSYHEQYF. Here the CDR3 DNA reads TGTGCCAGTAGTGAGGGACAGAGTTACCACGAGCAGTACTTC.

The rearrangement joins TRBV19 to TRBJ2-5; 14 positions match TRBD2. Trimming removed 5 bases from V and 4 bases from J; junction bases left unmatched: 9. Germline V CDR1 and CDR2: LNHDA, SQIVND (reference sequence). The CDR3 length is 17 residues. The CDR3 reads CASSSGPGLAGVETQYF. CDR3 DNA sequence: TGTGCCAGTAGTTCCGGTCCGGGACTAGCGGGGGTAGAGACCCAGTACTTC.

The chain employs TRBV5-1 and TRBJ1-2; D call uncertain. V was pared by 0 bases and J by 1 base, with 7 bases between. Germline values: CDR1 SGHRS, CDR2 YFSETQ. This CDR3 comprises 14 residues. CDR3 nucleotides: TGCGCCAGCAGCTTGGCCGCAGATAACTATGGCTACACCTTC. Residues: CASSLAADNYGYTF.

A remark on this clonotype: This may arise from a read error, as a much more abundant clone is one base away. The chain carries TRBV2 and TRBJ1-5; D is unclear. The CDR3 extends over 13 amino acids. Trimming pared 3 bases from V and 2 bases from J, leaving 5 bases between. CDR1 and CDR2 (germline): SNHLY, FYNNEI. The CDR3 DNA reads as TGTGCCAGCAGTGATGTAGGCAATCAGCCCCAGCATTTT. Its protein product is CASSDVGNQPQHF.

The chain combines TRBV7-9 with TRBJ2-5; no clear D. V was trimmed by 1 base and J by 5 bases, leaving 14 bases between them. CDR3 length: 15 residues. In germline, CDR1 is SEHNR, CDR2 FQNEAQ (reference sequence). The CDR3 coding sequence is TGTGCCAGCAGCTTAGGGGCCCCATCTACCGAGACCCAGTACTTC. Amino acid sequence: CASSLGAPSTETQYF. Combining the CDR3 with reference TRBV7-9 and TRBJ2-5 gives the whole variable domain DTGVSQNPRHKITKRGQNVTFRCDPISEHNRLYWYRQTLGQGPEFLTYFQNEAQLEKSRLLSDRFSAERPKGSFSTLEIQRTEQGDSAMYLCASSLGAPSTETQYFGPGTRLLVL.

The chain carries TRBV6-5 and TRBJ2-2; 7 positions match TRBD2. In germline, CDR1 is MNHEY, CDR2 SVGAGI. CDR3 length equals 14 residues. After removal of 7 bases from V and 6 bases from J, the junction contained 8 bases not matched to a gene. This CDR3 is CASTRGGPPGELFF. The CDR3 nucleotides read TGTGCCAGCACCCGGGGAGGGCCCCCCGGGGAGCTGTTTTTT.

There are a few counts of this clonotype. The chain joins TRBV7-9 to TRBJ1-2, with TRBD1 identical over 9 bases. The V segment lost 5 bases and the J segment 8 bases; nucleotides outside the gene matches: 6. Germline-derived CDR1 and CDR2 are SEHNR and FQNEAQ (reference sequence). CDR3 length: 13 amino acids. CDR3 in DNA: TGTGCCAGCAGCCGACAGGGGGGAGAAGGCTACACCTTC. It encodes CASSRQGGEGYTF.

This chain joins TRBV20-1 and TRBJ2-3, with D perhaps matching TRBD2 (5 bases). The V gene lost 4 bases and the J gene lost 1 base, with 9 bases spanning the gap. CDR3 length equals 13 residues. The V gene's germline CDR1 is DFQATT and CDR2 SNEGSKA (reference sequence). CDR3 protein: CSAMLAGTDTQYF. The CDR3 DNA reads TGCAGTGCTATGCTAGCCGGCACAGATACGCAGTATTTT.

The V gene is TRBV27, the J gene TRBJ1-2; D may be TRBD1 (6 bases). V shed 2 bases and J shed 2 bases, with 12 bases lying between them. CDR1 and CDR2 from the germline V gene are MNHEY and SMNVEV (reference sequence). The CDR3 sequence is 15 residues long. The CDR3 here is CASSLVAGHNYGYTF. Written as DNA, the CDR3 is TGTGCCAGCAGTTTAGTAGCGGGACACAACTATGGCTACACCTTC.

This clonotype was counted a few times. CDR3 residues: CASSFDRSYEQYF. The CDR3 DNA reads as TGTGCCAGCAGCTTTGACAGATCCTACGAGCAGTACTTC. V usage is TRBV7-6 and J usage is TRBJ2-7, with a possible D match to TRBD1 (5 bases). The CDR3 contains 13 residues. V was shortened by 3 bases and J by 1 base, with 7 bases between the two germline ends. The germline V gene encodes CDR1 SGHVS and CDR2 FNYEAQ.

The genes are TRBV19 and TRBJ2-1, with TRBD1 matching over 9 bases. The germline gives CDR1 LNHDA, CDR2 SQIVND (reference sequence). V gave up 6 bases and J gave up 5 bases; unmatched junction bases: 5. The CDR3 contains 14 residues. Here the CDR3 reads CASRGTGMNNEQFF. CDR3 sequence (DNA): TGTGCCAGTAGAGGGACAGGGATGAACAATGAGCAGTTCTTC.

This sequence joins TRBV20-1 and TRBJ2-1; TRBD2 agrees at 16 bases. CDR3 length: 17 residues. V shed 6 bases, J shed 2 bases, and the junction held 7 bases outside the gene matches. CDR1 is DFQATT, CDR2 SNEGSKA, per germline (reference sequence). CDR3 nucleotide sequence: TGCAGTGCCTCCGGGACTAGCGGGGGGGCAGCCTACAATGAGCAGTTCTTC. This translates into CSASGTSGGAAYNEQFF.